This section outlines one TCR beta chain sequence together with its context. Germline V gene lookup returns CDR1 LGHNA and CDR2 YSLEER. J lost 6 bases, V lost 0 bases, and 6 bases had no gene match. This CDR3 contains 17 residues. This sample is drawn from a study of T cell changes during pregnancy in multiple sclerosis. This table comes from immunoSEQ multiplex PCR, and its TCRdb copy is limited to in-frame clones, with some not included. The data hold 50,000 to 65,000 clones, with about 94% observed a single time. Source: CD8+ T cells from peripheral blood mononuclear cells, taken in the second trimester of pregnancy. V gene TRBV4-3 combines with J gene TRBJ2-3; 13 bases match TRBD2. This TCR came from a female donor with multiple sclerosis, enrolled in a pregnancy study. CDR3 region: CASSQETSGRAGDTQYF. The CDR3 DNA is TGCGCCAGCAGCCAAGAAACTAGCGGGAGGGCCGGGGATACGCAGTATTTT.